The clone carrying this T cell receptor beta chain was picked up a small number of times. The data originate from a study of cytomegalovirus exposure and HLA in healthy donors. The donors comprised healthy bone marrow donors. PCR amplification relied on 60 Vbeta primers (plus 13 Jbeta primers). Method: immunoSEQ multiplex PCR; TCRdb's copy keeps in-frame clones and lacks some. This table holds some 160,000 clones, around 9.6% found once. Germline CDR1 and CDR2: SEHNR and FQNEAQ (reference sequence). Deletions cut 4 bases from V and 4 bases from J, with 10 bases between. The CDR3 runs 14 residues. The rearrangement uses TRBV7-9 and TRBJ2-2; a possible D gene is TRBD2 (6 bases). This receptor was identified in a male donor in good health and CMV-seronegative. Sequenced: PBMCs. CDR3 bases: TGTGCCAGCAGCTACGGACTACGCACCGGGGAGCTGTTTTTT. Translation gives CASSYGLRTGELFF.